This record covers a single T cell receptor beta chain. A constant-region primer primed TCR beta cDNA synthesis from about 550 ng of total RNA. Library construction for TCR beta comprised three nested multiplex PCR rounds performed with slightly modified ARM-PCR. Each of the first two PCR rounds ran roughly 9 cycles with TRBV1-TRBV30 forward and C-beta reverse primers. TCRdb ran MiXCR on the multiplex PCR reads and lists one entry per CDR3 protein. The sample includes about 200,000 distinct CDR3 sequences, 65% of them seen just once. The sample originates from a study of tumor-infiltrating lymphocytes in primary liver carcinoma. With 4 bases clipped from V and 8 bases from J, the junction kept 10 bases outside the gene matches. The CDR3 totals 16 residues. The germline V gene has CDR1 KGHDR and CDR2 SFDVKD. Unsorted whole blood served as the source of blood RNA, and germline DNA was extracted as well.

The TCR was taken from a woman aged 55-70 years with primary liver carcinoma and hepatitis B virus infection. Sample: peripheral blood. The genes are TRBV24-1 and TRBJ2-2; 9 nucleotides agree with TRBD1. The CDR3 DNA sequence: TGTGCCACCAGTGACCCCGGGACAGGGATTGCGGGGGAGCTGTTTTTT. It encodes CATSDPGTGIAGELFF.